This TCR beta chain originates from a study of T cells in Graves' hyperthyroidism and ophthalmopathy (dated by TCRdb to the late 2010s). Looking at the study overall: Peripheral blood samples were taken at initial diagnosis, before any treatment was given. To identify TCR V-J signatures that set the groups apart, the researchers used a discovery cohort of about a hundred patients, made up of about 44 with Graves' ophthalmopathy and about 60 with stable Graves' hyperthyroidism. Prospective prediction of ophthalmopathy was tested in an independent validation cohort of some 19 hyperthyroidism patients and 15 to 17 patients who later progressed to ophthalmopathy. The 95 to 100 discovery patients were randomly divided into training and test sets at a 7:3 ratio. The study also compared thyroid tissue and blood T-cell repertoires from more than 5 Graves' hyperthyroidism patients. Following sampling, methimazole starting at 30 mg daily was given to hyperthyroidism patients, and high-dose intravenous methylprednisolone was given to ophthalmopathy patients. The paper describes TCR Vbeta CDR3 sequencing of 135 peripheral blood samples, made up of 43 ophthalmopathy patients, approximately 76 hyperthyroidism patients and roughly 17 progressor patients.

Ophthalmopathy patients had moderately to severely active disease, with a Clinical Activity Score of 3 or more, a NOSPECS grade of 4 or more, and a disease duration of less than 3 months. Exclusion was applied to patients with uncontrolled infections, other autoimmune diseases, pregnancy or lactation. Diagnoses were established on the basis of clinical symptoms, serum thyroxine and TRAb, thyroid ultrasound, and orbital computed tomography. PBMCs were isolated from roughly 10 ml of fresh peripheral blood by Ficoll-Paque density gradient centrifugation. Trizol reagent was used to extract total RNA, and RNA quality was then checked on an Agilent 2100 Bioanalyzer. General conclusions and limits of the study: In validation, the model predicted progression to ophthalmopathy a median of roughly six months before onset, with approximately 70% sensitivity and roughly 79% specificity. No statistical method was used to set the sample size in advance, and investigators knew the group allocation. Most expanded thyroid clonotypes (frequency above 0.001) were also found in blood, which suggests that blood repertoires may mirror thyroid immune responses. A model built on a 13 V-J signature distinguished ophthalmopathy from stable hyperthyroidism, reaching roughly 88% sensitivity and around 82% specificity in cross-validation and 80%/75% in testing.

The TCR beta CDR3 regions were amplified from the RNA transcripts. For the first round of RT-PCR on the TCR CDR3, the HTBI primer set was used together with the Qiagen OneStep RT-PCR kit. A second multiplex PCR round built the libraries, followed by size selection and purification. Sequencing of the libraries was done on an Illumina HiSeq2000 using paired-end 100 bp reads. Turning to the authors' computational methods: SOAPnuke was used to process the raw data, removing reads that contained adapters or uncalled bases, had a mean Phred below 15, or lacked an exact match to the constant primer or identifier. COPE v1.2.5 was used to merge the high-quality paired reads, and each unique nucleotide sequence was defined as a clonotype. MiTCR v1.1 was used to align the clonotypes against IMGT TRBV, TRBD and TRBJ reference segments. The analysis included only V-J combinations with a frequency above 0.0001, which together covered more than 99% of the repertoires. The TCS score was defined as the ratio of F50 (clonal expansion) to E x V (chaos), calculated using BLOSUM62-based TCRdist between CDR3 peptides within each V-J. Welch's t-statistics and random forest reduced 514 V-J features to 10 to 15, which were used in a naive Bayes classifier (R e1071). The public sequencing data were trimmed at Q25 with fastp and processed into clonotypes with MiXCR by TCRdb, which kept only in-frame beta chains. Here each entry gathers all rows of one CDR3 protein and keeps the most common genes and DNA. TCRdb assigned the V and J calls; the authors' analysis was not used. In this sample the table shows hundreds of thousands of distinct CDR3 sequences, roughly 15% of which occur a single time. In total, the top ten clones hold roughly 19% of the sample.

This clonotype was observed at least ten times. Its antigen has not been determined. Base-call qualities are not available, and no considerably larger clone is one nucleotide away. Ends trimmed: V by 6 bases, J by 6 bases; bases unmatched to a gene: 9. The CDR3, cysteine through phenylalanine, is 15 amino acids long. Only CDR3 DNA is held: 45 bases, read in frame from base 1. CDR1 MDHEN and CDR2 SYDVKM were looked up in the germline V gene. The sequence joins TRBV28 to TRBJ2-1; TRBD2 aligns with 9 central bases. This clonotype was obtained from a woman in her sixties with Graves' ophthalmopathy. Sequencing input: blood. The DNA sequence reads TGTGCCAGCAGCTCGCGGGAGGGCCTCCCCAATGAGCAGTTCTTC. It encodes CASSSREGLPNEQFF.